The 7 T cell receptor beta chains below come from one sample, sequenced in a study of T-cell reconstitution after alpha-beta-depleted transplantation in children. Unique molecular identifiers were incorporated when the TCRbeta library was constructed. MiXCR, applied by TCRdb to the PCR reads, yields one record per CDR3 protein. The sample lists about 900,000 distinct CDR3 sequences, about 31% occurring once. The input for sequencing was PBMCs, mostly from graft donor cells, taken 360 days after TCRalphabeta/CD19-depleted stem cell transplant. The origin of the receptors is a boy in the first two years of life who had a stem cell transplant for SCID, so the T cells may come from the graft donor.

The chain employs TRBV2 and TRBJ2-7; 9 nucleotides match TRBD1. The germline gives CDR1 SNHLY, CDR2 FYNNEI. Losses at the gene ends were 5 bases for V and 7 bases for J; bases not matched to a gene: 12. The CDR3 sequence is 15 residues long. The CDR3 loop is CASSPFRDRAEEQYF. The DNA for the CDR3 is TGTGCCAGCAGTCCGTTCCGGGACAGGGCCGAAGAGCAGTACTTC. Full variable domain (outside the CDR3, taken from reference TRBV2 and TRBJ2-7): EPEVTQTPSHQVTQMGQEVILRCVPISNHLYFYWYRQILGQKVEFLVSFYNNEISEKSEIFDDQFSVERPDGSNFTLKIRSTKLEDSAMYFCASSPFRDRAEEQYFGPGTRLTVT.

The chain joins TRBV28 to TRBJ2-7, with 7 nucleotides matching TRBD2. Germline V lookup: CDR1 MDHEN, CDR2 SYDVKM. The CDR3 runs to 14 residues. V lost 6 bases to trimming and J lost 3 bases; unmatched junction nucleotides: 8. This chain's CDR3 is CASSPPWEGYEQYF. CDR3 in DNA: TGTGCCAGCAGCCCCCCGTGGGAGGGCTACGAGCAGTACTTC.

The chain has TRBV9 and TRBJ2-7; D is unclear. With 0 bases removed from V and 3 bases from J, the gap between germline ends came to 16 bases. From germline, CDR1 is SGDLS and CDR2 YYNGEE. The CDR3 is made up of 16 amino acids. CDR3 residues: CASSVGPDPTIYEQYF. Here the CDR3 DNA reads TGTGCCAGCAGCGTAGGGCCGGACCCTACGATCTACGAGCAGTACTTC.

This clonotype was found a few times. The chain carries TRBV10-3 and TRBJ2-7, with a possible D match to TRBD2 (5 bases). Deletions cut 2 bases from V and 1 base from J, with 12 bases between. CDR3 size: 15 residues. CDR1 is ENHRY, CDR2 SYGVKD, per germline. This chain's CDR3 is CAISERFTRSYEQYF. The CDR3 nucleotides read TGTGCCATCAGTGAGCGGTTTACTAGGTCCTACGAGCAGTACTTC.

This chain uses TRBV5-1 with TRBJ2-4, with TRBD1 as a possible D gene (6 bases). Deletions cut 5 bases from V and 4 bases from J, with 10 bases between. CDR1 SGHRS and CDR2 YFSETQ come from the germline V gene. The CDR3 consists of 13 residues. The CDR3 protein is CASRGGQKNIQYF. The CDR3 region has the DNA TGCGCCAGCAGGGGCGGACAGAAAAACATTCAGTACTTC.

The chain joins TRBV20-1 to TRBJ2-7; 9 bases are a match to TRBD1. Trimming at V came to 1 base and at J to 6 bases, leaving 7 bases not matched to a gene. The CDR3 sequence is 14 residues long. The V gene's germline CDR1 is DFQATT and CDR2 SNEGSKA (reference sequence). The CDR3 loop reads CSARGYRGLTEQYF. The CDR3 DNA follows: TGCAGTGCTAGAGGATACAGGGGGCTTACCGAGCAGTACTTC.

In this sample, this clonotype turned up a few times. The V and J genes are TRBV6-5 and TRBJ1-3, with a tentative D call TRBD1 (6 bases). V was pared by 2 bases and J by 7 bases, with 21 bases between. Looked up from germline, CDR1 is MNHEY and CDR2 is SVGAGI. The length of the CDR3 is 17 residues. The CDR3 here is CASSYTRTAQVGNTIYF. DNA for the CDR3: TGTGCCAGCAGTTACACCCGGACAGCCCAAGTCGGGAACACCATATATTTT.